The present T cell receptor beta chain was sequenced within a study of blood T cell repertoires in COVID-19 (dated by TCRdb to 2020 to 2021). In terms of the full investigation: Samples covering the acute and convalescent phases of COVID-19 were provided by collaborators in the United States, Italy and Spain. The material from the prospective study consisted of cDNA or gDNA derived from T cells, B-cell-depleted T cells, or PBMCs. The sample metadata nearly always contained a de-identified subject ID, COVID-19 status, age in years and sex. Where available, HLA class I and class II types were obtained from metadata supplied by the sample provider rather than from assay-based typing. The samples were drawn from the first 160 participants of the ongoing ImmuneRACE study and from 1,254 subjects provided by 6 global collaborators. Subjects who had been exposed to COVID-19, were actively infected with it, or had recovered from it provided the deeply sampled blood TCRbeta repertoires that made up the dataset. The repertoires were released in a freely available public database meant as a resource for research on the immune response to SARS-CoV-2.

Participants in the prospective study were enrolled through a virtual design, were aged roughly 18 to 100 years, and lived in roughly 24 United States geographic areas. In the prospective study, participants were assigned to cohorts based on the clinical history participants reported in a screening survey and a study questionnaire. Recovered participants in ImmuneRACE Cohort 3 were defined by two consecutive negative NP/OP PCR tests, clearance by a healthcare professional, or resolution of symptoms. In the prospective study, whole blood, serum and a nasopharyngeal or oropharyngeal swab were collected from each participant by mobile phlebotomists. Additional blood draws and questionnaires over an approximately two-month period could optionally be provided by prospective study participants. Before DNA extraction, prospective study blood samples were shipped either frozen or at room temperature. Here is what the overall study found, with its caveats: The quantity of clinical and demographic metadata differed by source and by participant and was supplied without curation.

Note on this clone: What this receptor recognizes is not known. The input lacks base qualities; no much larger clone sits a single base away.

The immunoSEQ Assay, a bias-controlled multiplex PCR, was used to amplify TCRbeta CDR3 regions from genomic DNA. Regarding the original processing steps: The number of nucleated cells in each sample was estimated by amplification of reference gene primers within the assay. Sequence reads were collapsed and filtered to measure the absolute abundance of every unique TCRbeta CDR3 rearrangement. For each sample, productive Simpson clonality was calculated as the square root of Simpson's diversity index over productive rearrangements. Not all clones reach the TCRdb copy of this immuneACCESS table, which keeps in-frame sequences only. Checked studies attribute under half of the gap to unresolved V genes and leave the rest unexplained. V and J calls and clone size come straight from that table; D and trimming were deduced from the DNA. In all, the sample holds 150,000 to 200,000 clones, and 70% to 90% of those were seen once. About 6% of the sample is held by the ten biggest clonotypes.

In the germline V gene (reference sequence), CDR1 corresponds to SGHNT and CDR2 to YYREEE. V gives up 0 bases and J gives up 2 bases, and the segment between their germline ends measures 13 bases. The CDR3, from cysteine to phenylalanine, totals 16 residues. Just CDR3 DNA is preserved here, 48 bases in frame from base 1. Sequencing was performed on PBMCs or T cells enriched from blood (not recorded which). Recombination joined TRBV5-4 with TRBJ2-3; a weak D assignment points to TRBD2 (6 bases agree). This TCR was sampled from a man in his forties who had recovered from COVID-19. The CDR3 has the sequence CASSLGSAGPTDTQYF. The sequence in DNA is TGTGCCAGCAGCTTGGGGTCCGCGGGGCCCACAGATACGCAGTATTTT.